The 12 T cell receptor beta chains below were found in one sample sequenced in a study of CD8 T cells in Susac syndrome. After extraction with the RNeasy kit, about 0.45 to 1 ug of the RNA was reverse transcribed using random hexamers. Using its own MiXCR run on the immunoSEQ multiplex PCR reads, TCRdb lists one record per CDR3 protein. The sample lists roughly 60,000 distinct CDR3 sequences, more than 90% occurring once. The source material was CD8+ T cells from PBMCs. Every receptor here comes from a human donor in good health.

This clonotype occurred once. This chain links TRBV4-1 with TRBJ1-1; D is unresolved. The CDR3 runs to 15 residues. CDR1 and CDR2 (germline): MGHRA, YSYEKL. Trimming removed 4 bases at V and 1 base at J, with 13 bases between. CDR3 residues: CASSPPLLRNTEAFF. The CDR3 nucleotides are TGCGCCAGCAGCCCCCCTTTGTTAAGGAACACTGAAGCTTTCTTT.

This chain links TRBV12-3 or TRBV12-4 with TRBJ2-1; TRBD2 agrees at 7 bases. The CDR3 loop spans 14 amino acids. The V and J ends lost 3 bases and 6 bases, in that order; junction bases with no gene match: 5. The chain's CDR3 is CASSLRLAINEQFF. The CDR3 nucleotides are TGTGCCAGCAGTTTGAGACTAGCTATCAATGAGCAGTTCTTC.

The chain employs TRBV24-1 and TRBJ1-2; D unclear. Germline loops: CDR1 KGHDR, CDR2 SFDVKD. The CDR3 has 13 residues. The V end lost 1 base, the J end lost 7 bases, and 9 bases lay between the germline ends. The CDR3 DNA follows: TGTGCCACCAGTGATTTTAGTGGAGGTGGCTACACCTTC. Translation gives CATSDFSGGGYTF.

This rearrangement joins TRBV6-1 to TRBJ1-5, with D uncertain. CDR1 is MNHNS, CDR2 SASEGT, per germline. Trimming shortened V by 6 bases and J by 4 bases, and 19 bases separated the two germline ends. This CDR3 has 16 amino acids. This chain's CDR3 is CASSHMDRNDNQPQHF. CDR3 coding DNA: TGTGCCAGCAGCCATATGGACCGCAACGATAATCAGCCCCAGCATTTT.

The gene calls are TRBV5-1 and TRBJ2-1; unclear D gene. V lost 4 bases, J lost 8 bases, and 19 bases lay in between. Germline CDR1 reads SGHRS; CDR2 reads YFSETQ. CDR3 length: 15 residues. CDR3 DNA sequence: TGCGCCAGCAGCCTCGGTGGGCTATCGCTGGATGAGCAGTTCTTC. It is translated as CASSLGGLSLDEQFF. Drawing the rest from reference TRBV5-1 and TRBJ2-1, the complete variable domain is KAGVTQTPRYLIKTRGQQVTLSCSPISGHRSVSWYQQTPGQGLQFLFEYFSETQRNKGNFPGRFSGRQFSNSRSEMNVSTLELGDSALYLCASSLGGLSLDEQFFGPGTRLTVL.

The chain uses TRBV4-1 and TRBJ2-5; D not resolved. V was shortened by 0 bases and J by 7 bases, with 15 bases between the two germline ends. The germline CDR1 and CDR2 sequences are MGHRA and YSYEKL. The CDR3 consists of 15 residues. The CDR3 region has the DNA TGCGCCAGCAGCCAAGATAGTCGGCTCCTTGGGACCCAGTACTTC. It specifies CASSQDSRLLGTQYF.

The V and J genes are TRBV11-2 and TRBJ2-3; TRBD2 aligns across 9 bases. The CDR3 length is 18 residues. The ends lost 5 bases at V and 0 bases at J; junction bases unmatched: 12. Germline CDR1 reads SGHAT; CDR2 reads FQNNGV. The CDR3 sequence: CASSGLGGGELSTDTQYF. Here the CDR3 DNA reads TGTGCCAGCAGCGGTCTGGGCGGGGGGGAGTTAAGCACAGATACGCAGTATTTT.

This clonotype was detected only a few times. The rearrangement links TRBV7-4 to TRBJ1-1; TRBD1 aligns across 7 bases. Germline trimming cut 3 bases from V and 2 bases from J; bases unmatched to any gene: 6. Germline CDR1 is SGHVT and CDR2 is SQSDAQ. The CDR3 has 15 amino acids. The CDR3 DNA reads TGTGCCAGCAGCTTGCATGACAGGGCCAACACTGAAGCTTTCTTT. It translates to CASSLHDRANTEAFF.

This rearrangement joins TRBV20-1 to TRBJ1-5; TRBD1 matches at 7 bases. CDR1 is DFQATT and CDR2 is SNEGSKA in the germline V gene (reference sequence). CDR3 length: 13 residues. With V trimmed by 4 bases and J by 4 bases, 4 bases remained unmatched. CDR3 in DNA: TGCAGTGCTAACGGACAGGAGAATCAGCCCCAGCATTTT. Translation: CSANGQENQPQHF.

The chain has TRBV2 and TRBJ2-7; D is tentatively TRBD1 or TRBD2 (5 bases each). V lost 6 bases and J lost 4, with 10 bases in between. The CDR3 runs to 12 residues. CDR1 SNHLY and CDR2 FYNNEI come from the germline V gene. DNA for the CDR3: TGTGCCAGCAGAGATGGGGGTTACGAGCAGTACTTC. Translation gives CASRDGGYEQYF.

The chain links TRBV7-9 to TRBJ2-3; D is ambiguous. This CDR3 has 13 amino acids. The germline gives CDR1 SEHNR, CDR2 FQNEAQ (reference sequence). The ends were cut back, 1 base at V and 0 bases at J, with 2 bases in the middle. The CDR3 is CASSLDSTDTQYF. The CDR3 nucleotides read TGTGCCAGCAGCTTAGATAGCACAGATACGCAGTATTTT.

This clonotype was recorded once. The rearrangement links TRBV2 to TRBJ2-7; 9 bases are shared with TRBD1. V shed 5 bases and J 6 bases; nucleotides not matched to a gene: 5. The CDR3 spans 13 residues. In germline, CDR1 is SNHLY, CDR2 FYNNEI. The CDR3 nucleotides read TGTGCCAGCAGTCTCAACAGGGGGCGCGAGCAGTACTTC. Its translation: CASSLNRGREQYF.